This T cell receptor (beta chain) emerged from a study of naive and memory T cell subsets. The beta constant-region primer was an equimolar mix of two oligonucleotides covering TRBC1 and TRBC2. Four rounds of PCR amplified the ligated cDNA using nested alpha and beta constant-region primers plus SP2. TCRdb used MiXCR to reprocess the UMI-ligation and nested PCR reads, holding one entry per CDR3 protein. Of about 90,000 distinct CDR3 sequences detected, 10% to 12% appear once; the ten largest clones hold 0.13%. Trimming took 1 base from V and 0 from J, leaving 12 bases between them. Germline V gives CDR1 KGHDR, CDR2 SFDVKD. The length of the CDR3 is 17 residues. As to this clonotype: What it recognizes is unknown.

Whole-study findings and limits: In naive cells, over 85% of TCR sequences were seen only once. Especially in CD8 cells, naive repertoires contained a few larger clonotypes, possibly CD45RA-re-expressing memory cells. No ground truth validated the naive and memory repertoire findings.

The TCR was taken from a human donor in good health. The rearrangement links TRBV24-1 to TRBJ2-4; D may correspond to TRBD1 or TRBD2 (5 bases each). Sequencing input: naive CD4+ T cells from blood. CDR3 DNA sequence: TGTGCCACCAGTGATTTCGGGGCAGAACTAGCCAAAAACATTCAGTACTTC. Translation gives CATSDFGAELAKNIQYF.